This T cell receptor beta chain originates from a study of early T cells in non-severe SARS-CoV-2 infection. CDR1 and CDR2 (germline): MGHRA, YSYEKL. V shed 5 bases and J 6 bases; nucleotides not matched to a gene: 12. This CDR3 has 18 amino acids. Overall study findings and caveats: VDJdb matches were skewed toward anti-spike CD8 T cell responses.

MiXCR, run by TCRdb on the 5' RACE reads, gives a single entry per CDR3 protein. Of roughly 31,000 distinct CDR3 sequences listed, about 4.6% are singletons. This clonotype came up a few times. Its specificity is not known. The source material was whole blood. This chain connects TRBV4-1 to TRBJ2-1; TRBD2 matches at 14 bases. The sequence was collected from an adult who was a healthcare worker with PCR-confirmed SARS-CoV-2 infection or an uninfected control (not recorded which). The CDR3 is CASSATSGRASRSNEQFF. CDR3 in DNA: TGCGCCAGCAGCGCGACTAGCGGGAGGGCCAGTCGAAGCAATGAGCAGTTCTTC.